This T cell receptor (beta chain) was found in a study of T cells in Graves' hyperthyroidism and ophthalmopathy. It was RNA transcripts that yielded the amplified TCR beta CDR3 regions. With the HTBI primer set, the TCR CDR3 went through a first round of RT-PCR. TCRdb fed the multiplex PCR reads into MiXCR, producing one record per CDR3 protein. The top ten clones hold roughly 50% of a sample with under 550,000 distinct CDR3 sequences, about 20% of them seen once. Material: blood. The receptor's source is a man in his forties with Graves' ophthalmopathy.

CDR3 nucleotide sequence: TGTGCCAGCAGCGTTAGAGCGGGAGGGACGGATGAGCAGTTCTTC. Translated, it gives CASSVRAGGTDEQFF. The J gene is TRBJ2-1, the V gene TRBV9; TRBD2 matches 10 bases. The CDR3 loop spans 15 amino acids. J lost 8 bases, V lost 2 bases, and 7 bases had no gene match. Germline CDR1 is SGDLS and CDR2 is YYNGEE.